This is a list of T cell receptor beta chains from one sample in a study of cytomegalovirus exposure and HLA in healthy donors. Assay: immunoSEQ multiplex PCR; the TCRdb copy retains only in-frame clones and omits some. The sample includes roughly 200,000 clones, around 77% seen only once; the top ten take about 2.7%. Specimen: PBMCs. All receptors derive from a woman aged 25 to 39 in good health and CMV-seronegative. Each CDR3 is given with its conserved first and last residue. The D gene is left open where the match is weak. The size field is filled for only some rows; it gives once, few, many or a size class.

V	size	J	D	CDR3	DNA
TRBV7-9	.	TRBJ2-5	TRBD2	CSSSPQLLAVDQETQYF	TGTTCCAGCAGCCCCCAGTTGCTAGCGGTGGACCAAGAGACCCAGTACTTC
TRBV29-1	.	TRBJ1-2	.	CSVEDPQGKGYTF	TGCAGCGTTGAAGATCCGCAGGGGAAAGGCTACACCTTC
TRBV5-8	.	TRBJ1-5	.	CASSPWGVSGNQPQHF	TGTGCCAGCAGCCCATGGGGGGTATCAGGCAATCAGCCCCAGCATTTT
TRBV29-1	.	TRBJ2-7	.	CSVVPGTYEQYF	TGCAGCGTTGTGCCAGGAACCTACGAGCAGTACTTC
TRBV15	.	TRBJ2-1	TRBD2	CATSRDWGLAGDEQFF	TGTGCCACCAGCAGAGATTGGGGACTAGCGGGAGATGAGCAGTTCTTC
TRBV5-6	.	TRBJ1-1	TRBD1	CASSRQGGSEAFF	TGTGCCAGCAGCCGACAGGGCGGTAGTGAAGCTTTCTTT
TRBV19	.	TRBJ2-7	.	CASSVISGYEQYF	TGTGCCAGTAGTGTAATAAGCGGCTACGAGCAGTACTTC
TRBV6-1	few	TRBJ1-1	.	CASSQRRANTEAFF	TGTGCCAGCAGCCAGAGGAGGGCGAACACTGAAGCTTTCTTT
TRBV28	.	TRBJ1-4	TRBD1	CASSLRGQGSEKLFF	TGTGCCAGCAGTTTACGGGGACAGGGGAGCGAAAAACTGTTTTTT
TRBV27	few	TRBJ2-1	TRBD1	CASDRQGSSYNEQFF	TGTGCCAGCGATCGACAGGGCAGCTCCTACAATGAGCAGTTCTTC
TRBV29-1	few	TRBJ1-2	.	CSVDQRGGDYGYTF	TGCAGCGTAGATCAACGGGGGGGGGACTATGGCTACACCTTC
TRBV9	once	TRBJ2-6	.	CASSGTGSPGANVLTF	TGTGCCAGCAGCGGAACAGGGTCCCCTGGGGCCAACGTCCTGACTTTC
TRBV18	.	TRBJ1-2	TRBD1	CASSPSTGEKYGYTF	TGTGCCAGCTCACCCTCGACAGGGGAGAAGTATGGCTACACCTTC
TRBV29-1	.	TRBJ2-4	.	CSVAGVLAKNIQYF	TGCAGCGTTGCCGGGGTACTAGCCAAAAACATTCAGTACTTC
TRBV5-1	few	TRBJ1-1	TRBD1	CASSPGGTENTEAFF	TGCGCCAGCAGCCCGGGGGGGACAGAGAACACTGAAGCTTTCTTT
TRBV13	.	TRBJ2-7	TRBD1	CASSLFGTGAGEQYF	TGTGCCAGCAGCTTATTCGGGACAGGGGCAGGGGAGCAGTACTTC
TRBV7-3	.	TRBJ2-1	TRBD2	CASSPTGTSGVVEQFF	TGTGCCAGCAGCCCTACCGGGACTAGCGGGGTAGTTGAGCAGTTCTTC
TRBV21-1	.	TRBJ2-5	.	CASIPPGLPDRETQYF	TGTGCCAGCATTCCTCCGGGACTCCCGGATCGAGAGACCCAGTACTTC
TRBV4-1	.	TRBJ1-5	TRBD1	CASSQVYPGQGNQPQHF	TGCGCCAGCAGCCAAGTGTACCCGGGACAGGGCAATCAGCCCCAGCATTTT
TRBV10-3	.	TRBJ2-1	TRBD2	CAISESGSEYNEQFF	TGTGCCATCAGTGAAAGCGGGAGCGAATACAATGAGCAGTTCTTC
TRBV2	.	TRBJ1-1	.	CASGFEGLRKMNTEAFF	TGTGCCAGCGGTTTTGAGGGTCTTAGGAAAATGAACACTGAAGCTTTCTTT
TRBV5-4	few	TRBJ1-5	.	CASSLDGQTNQPQHF	TGTGCCAGCAGCTTAGACGGACAGACTAATCAGCCCCAGCATTTT
TRBV7-9	few	TRBJ1-4	.	CAIPTGTLNEKLFF	TGTGCCATACCTACCGGGACACTTAATGAAAAACTGTTTTTT
TRBV6-1	.	TRBJ1-2	.	CASSGSFNYGYTF	TGTGCCAGCAGTGGCAGTTTTAACTATGGCTACACCTTC
TRBV28	.	TRBJ1-2	.	CASRPGTRANYGYTF	TGTGCCAGCAGGCCCGGGACACGAGCTAACTATGGCTACACCTTC
TRBV6-5	.	TRBJ2-7	.	CASSSPYEQYF	TGTGCCAGCAGTTCTCCCTACGAGCAGTACTTC
TRBV27	.	TRBJ1-2	TRBD1	CASRMLQGAYGYTF	TGTGCCAGCAGGATGTTACAGGGGGCCTATGGCTACACCTTC
TRBV2	.	TRBJ1-5	.	CASRVAPSLGPQHF	TGTGCCAGCAGGGTCGCTCCTTCGCTAGGGCCCCAGCATTTT
TRBV13	.	TRBJ2-5	.	CASSPLPETQYF	TGTGCCAGCAGCCCCCTACCAGAGACCCAGTACTTC
TRBV28	.	TRBJ1-1	TRBD1	CASSLSGTGFTEAFF	TGTGCCAGCAGTTTGTCCGGGACAGGGTTTACTGAAGCTTTCTTT
TRBV5-4	.	TRBJ1-1	TRBD1	CASSAGQGASHTEAFF	TGTGCCAGCAGCGCTGGACAGGGGGCGTCCCATACTGAAGCTTTCTTT
TRBV28	.	TRBJ2-5	TRBD1	CASSPRTGGEETQYF	TGTGCCAGCAGTCCCAGGACAGGGGGCGAAGAGACCCAGTACTTC
TRBV5-5	.	TRBJ1-2	.	CASSFQGPGYTF	TGTGCCAGCAGCTTTCAGGGTCCAGGCTACACCTTC